This entry concerns a single T cell receptor beta chain. Its specificity is unknown. Extracted RNA was reverse transcribed, and the resulting cDNA served as sequencing template. Using immunoSEQ multiplex PCR, the repertoire was profiled, and TCRdb retains in-frame clones only, with some absent. The sample gives approximately 130,000 clones, approximately 57% of which show up once; around 5.7% is in the top ten. This sample's treatment: oral pan-JAK inhibitor, 5-10 mg twice daily. The entry originates in a study of CD8+ T cells in alopecia areata. Across the whole study: Tofacitinib dosing lasted 6 to 18 months, which was then followed by 6 months off drug.

Broader study findings: Lesional scalp exceeded normal scalp in clonality, especially in alopecia totalis/universalis.

This CDR3 has 13 residues. The V and J ends lost 0 bases and 5 bases respectively, with 9 bases between them. Germline V gene data show CDR1 as SGHRS and CDR2 as YFSETQ. V is TRBV5-1 and J is TRBJ2-7; D is ambiguous. Here the sequenced sample was CD4+ T cells sorted from blood, taken at week 4, from a patient treated with tofacitinib. The TCR originated in a human donor with alopecia areata. The CDR3 sequence: CASSLGTQDEQYF. CDR3 in DNA: TGCGCCAGCAGCTTGGGAACACAAGACGAGCAGTACTTC. Looking up the rest from reference TRBV5-1 and TRBJ2-7 gives the full variable domain: KAGVTQTPRYLIKTRGQQVTLSCSPISGHRSVSWYQQTPGQGLQFLFEYFSETQRNKGNFPGRFSGRQFSNSRSEMNVSTLELGDSALYLCASSLGTQDEQYFGPGTRLTVT.